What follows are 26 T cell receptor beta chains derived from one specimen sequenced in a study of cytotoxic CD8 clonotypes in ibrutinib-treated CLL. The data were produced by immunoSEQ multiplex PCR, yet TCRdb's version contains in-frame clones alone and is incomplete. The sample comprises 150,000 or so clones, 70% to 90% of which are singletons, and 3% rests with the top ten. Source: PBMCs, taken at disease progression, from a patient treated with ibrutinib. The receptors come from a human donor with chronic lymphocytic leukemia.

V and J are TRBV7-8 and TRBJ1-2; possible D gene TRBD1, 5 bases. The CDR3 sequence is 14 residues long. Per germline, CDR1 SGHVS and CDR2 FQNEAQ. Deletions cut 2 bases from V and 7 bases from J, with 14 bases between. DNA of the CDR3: TGTGCCAGCAGCTTACGGGGGGATTCGGGTGGCTACACCTTC. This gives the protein CASSLRGDSGGYTF. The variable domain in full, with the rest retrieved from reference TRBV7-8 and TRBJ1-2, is GAGVSQSPRYKVAKRGQDVALRCDPISGHVSLFWYQQALGQGPEFLTYFQNEAQLDKSGLPSDRFFAERPEGSVSTLKIQRTQQEDSAVYLCASSLRGDSGGYTFGSGTRLTVV.

DNA of the CDR3: TGTGCCAGCAGTCTCTACCTAGCGGGAGGGCCCCGGGAGCAGTTCTTC. This sequence encodes CASSLYLAGGPREQFF. The chain recombines TRBV27 with TRBJ2-1, with 12 bases aligning to TRBD2. This CDR3 contains 16 residues. The ends lost 5 bases at V and 10 bases at J; junction bases unmatched: 12. Germline V gives CDR1 MNHEY, CDR2 SMNVEV (reference sequence).

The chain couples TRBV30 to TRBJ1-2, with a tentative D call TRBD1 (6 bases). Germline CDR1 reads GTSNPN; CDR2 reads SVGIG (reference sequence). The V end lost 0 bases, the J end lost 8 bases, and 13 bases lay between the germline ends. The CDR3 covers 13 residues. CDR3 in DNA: TGTGCCTGGAGTGTATTGACAGGTTTGGGCTACACCTTC. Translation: CAWSVLTGLGYTF.

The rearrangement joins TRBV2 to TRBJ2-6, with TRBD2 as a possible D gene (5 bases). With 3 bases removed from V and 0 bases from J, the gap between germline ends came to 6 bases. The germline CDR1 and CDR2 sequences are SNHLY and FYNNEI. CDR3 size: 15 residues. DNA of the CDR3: TGTGCCAGCAGTGAGGAGGCCTCTGGGGCCAACGTCCTGACTTTC. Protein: CASSEEASGANVLTF.

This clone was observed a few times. CDR3 in DNA: TGTGCCAGTGGGACAGAATATAACTATGGCTACACCTTC. This codes for CASGTEYNYGYTF. This chain joins TRBV19 and TRBJ1-2; 7 nucleotides agree with TRBD1. CDR1 is LNHDA, CDR2 SQIVND, per germline (reference sequence). This CDR3 is 13 amino acids long. V gave up 8 bases and J gave up 1 base; unmatched junction bases: 4.

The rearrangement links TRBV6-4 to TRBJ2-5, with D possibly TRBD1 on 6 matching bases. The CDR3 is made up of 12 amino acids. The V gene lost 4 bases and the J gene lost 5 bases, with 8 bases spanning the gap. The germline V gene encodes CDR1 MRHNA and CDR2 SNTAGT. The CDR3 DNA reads TGTGCCAGCAGTGGGGGGCAGGAGACCCAGTACTTC. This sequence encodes CASSGGQETQYF.

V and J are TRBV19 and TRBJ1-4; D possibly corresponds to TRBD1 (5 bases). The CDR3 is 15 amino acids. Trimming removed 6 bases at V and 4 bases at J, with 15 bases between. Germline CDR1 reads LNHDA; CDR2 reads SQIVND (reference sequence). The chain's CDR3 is CASSQNARDNEKLFF. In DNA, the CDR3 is TGTGCCAGTAGCCAGAATGCCAGGGATAATGAAAAACTGTTTTTT.

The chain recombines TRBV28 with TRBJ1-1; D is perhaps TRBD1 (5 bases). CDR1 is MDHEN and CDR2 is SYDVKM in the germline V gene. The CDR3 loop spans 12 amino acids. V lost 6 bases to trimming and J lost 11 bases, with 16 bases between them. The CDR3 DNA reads TGTGCCAGCAGCGGGACCTCTGGGCGGGCTTTCTTT. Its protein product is CASSGTSGRAFF.

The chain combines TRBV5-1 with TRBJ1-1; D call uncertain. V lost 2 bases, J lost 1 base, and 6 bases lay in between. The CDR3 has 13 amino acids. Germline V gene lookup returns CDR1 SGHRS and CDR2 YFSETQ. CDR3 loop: CASSFWGNTEAFF. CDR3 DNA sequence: TGCGCCAGCAGCTTCTGGGGGAACACTGAAGCTTTCTTT.

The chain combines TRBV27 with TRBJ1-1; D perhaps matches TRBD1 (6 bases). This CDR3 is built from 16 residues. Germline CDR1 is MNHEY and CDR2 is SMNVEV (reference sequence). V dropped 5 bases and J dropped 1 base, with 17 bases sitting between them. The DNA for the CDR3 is TGTGCCAGCAGTCCAGTTCCAGGGGTCGCGAACACTGAAGCTTTCTTT. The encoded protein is CASSPVPGVANTEAFF.

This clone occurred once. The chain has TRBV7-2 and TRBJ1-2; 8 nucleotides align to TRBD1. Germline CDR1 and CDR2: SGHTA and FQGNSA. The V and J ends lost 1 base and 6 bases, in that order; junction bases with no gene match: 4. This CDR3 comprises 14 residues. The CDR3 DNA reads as TGTGCCAGCAGCTTAGAAAACAGGGGGGATGGCTACACCTTC. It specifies CASSLENRGDGYTF.

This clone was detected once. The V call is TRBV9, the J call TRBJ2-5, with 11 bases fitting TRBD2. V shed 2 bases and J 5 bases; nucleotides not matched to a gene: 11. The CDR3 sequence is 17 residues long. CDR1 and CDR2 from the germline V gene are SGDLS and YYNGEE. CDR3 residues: CASSVPSLLAGDETQYF. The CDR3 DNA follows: TGTGCCAGCAGCGTCCCGTCACTACTAGCGGGAGATGAGACCCAGTACTTC.

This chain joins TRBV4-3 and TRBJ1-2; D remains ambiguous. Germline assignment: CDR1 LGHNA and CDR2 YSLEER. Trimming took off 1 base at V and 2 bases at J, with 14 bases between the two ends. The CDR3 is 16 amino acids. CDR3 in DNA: TGCGCCAGCAGCCAAGTGGGTCGTGTCAGGAACTATGGCTACACCTTC. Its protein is CASSQVGRVRNYGYTF.

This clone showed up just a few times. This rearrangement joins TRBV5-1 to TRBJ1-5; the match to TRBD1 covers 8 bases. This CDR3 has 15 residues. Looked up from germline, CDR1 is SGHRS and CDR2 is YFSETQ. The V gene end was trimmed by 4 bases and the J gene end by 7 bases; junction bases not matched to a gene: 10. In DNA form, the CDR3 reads TGCGCCAGCAGCCCCGGACAGGGCCTAGACCAGCCCCAGCATTTT. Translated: CASSPGQGLDQPQHF.

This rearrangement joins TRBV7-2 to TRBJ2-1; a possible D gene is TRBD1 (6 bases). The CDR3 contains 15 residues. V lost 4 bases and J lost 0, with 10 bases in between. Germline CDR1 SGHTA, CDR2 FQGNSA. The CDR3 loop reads CASSSGQSSYNEQFF. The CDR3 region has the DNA TGTGCCAGCAGCTCCGGACAGAGCTCCTACAATGAGCAGTTCTTC.

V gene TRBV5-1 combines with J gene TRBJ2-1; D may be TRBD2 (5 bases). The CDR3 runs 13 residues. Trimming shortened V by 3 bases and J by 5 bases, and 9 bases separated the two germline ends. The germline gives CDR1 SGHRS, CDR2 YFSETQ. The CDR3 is CASSYGVDNEQFF. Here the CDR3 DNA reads TGCGCCAGCAGCTACGGGGTAGACAATGAGCAGTTCTTC.

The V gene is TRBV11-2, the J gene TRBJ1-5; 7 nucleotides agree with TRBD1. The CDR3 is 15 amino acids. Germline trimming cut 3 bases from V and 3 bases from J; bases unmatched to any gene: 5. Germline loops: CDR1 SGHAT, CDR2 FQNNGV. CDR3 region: CASSFRGGVNQPQHF. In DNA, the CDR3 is TGTGCCAGCAGCTTCCGAGGGGGCGTCAATCAGCCCCAGCATTTT. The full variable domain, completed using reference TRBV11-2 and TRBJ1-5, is EAGVAQSPRYKIIEKRQSVAFWCNPISGHATLYWYQQILGQGPKLLIQFQNNGVVDDSQLPKDRFSAERLKGVDSTLKIQPAKLEDSAVYLCASSFRGGVNQPQHFGDGTRLSIL.

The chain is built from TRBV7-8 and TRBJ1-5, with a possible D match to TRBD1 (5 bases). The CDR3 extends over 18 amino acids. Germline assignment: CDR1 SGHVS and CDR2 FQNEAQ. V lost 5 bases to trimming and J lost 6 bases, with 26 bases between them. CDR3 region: CASSTRNLQRGMGQPQHF. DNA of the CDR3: TGTGCCAGCAGCACTCGTAACTTACAGCGGGGGATGGGTCAGCCCCAGCATTTT.

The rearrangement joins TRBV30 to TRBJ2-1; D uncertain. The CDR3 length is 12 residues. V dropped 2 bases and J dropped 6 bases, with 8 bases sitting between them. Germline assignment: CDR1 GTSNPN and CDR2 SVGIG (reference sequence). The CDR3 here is CAWSPLRNEQFF. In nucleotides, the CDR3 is TGTGCCTGGAGTCCCCTCCGCAATGAGCAGTTCTTC.

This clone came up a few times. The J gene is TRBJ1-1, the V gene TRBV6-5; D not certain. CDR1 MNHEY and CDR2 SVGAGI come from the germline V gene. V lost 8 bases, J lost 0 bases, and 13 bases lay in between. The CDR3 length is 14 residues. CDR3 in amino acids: CASGRDGMNTEAFF. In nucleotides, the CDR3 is TGTGCCAGCGGCCGAGACGGGATGAACACTGAAGCTTTCTTT.

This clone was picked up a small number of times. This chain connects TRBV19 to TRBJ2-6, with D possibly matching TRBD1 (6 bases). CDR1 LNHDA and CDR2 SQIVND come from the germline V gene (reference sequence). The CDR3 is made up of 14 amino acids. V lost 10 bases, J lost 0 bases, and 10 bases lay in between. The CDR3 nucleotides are TGTGCCACCAGGGGTCACTCTGGGGCCAACGTCCTGACTTTC. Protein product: CATRGHSGANVLTF.

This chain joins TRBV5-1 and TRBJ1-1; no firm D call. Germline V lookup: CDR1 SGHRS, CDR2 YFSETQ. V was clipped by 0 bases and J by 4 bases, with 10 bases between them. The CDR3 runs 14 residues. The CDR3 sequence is CASSLVAVTTEAFF. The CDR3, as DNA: TGCGCCAGCAGCTTGGTGGCAGTCACCACTGAAGCTTTCTTT.

CDR3 protein: CASSPQGQSNTEAFF. CDR3 bases: TGTGCCAGCTCACCCCAGGGACAGTCGAACACTGAAGCTTTCTTT. The chain links TRBV18 to TRBJ1-1, with 7 bases fitting TRBD1. Germline V CDR1 and CDR2: KGHSH, LQKENI. The CDR3 is 15 amino acids. V shed 3 bases, J shed 1 base, and the junction held 5 bases outside the gene matches.

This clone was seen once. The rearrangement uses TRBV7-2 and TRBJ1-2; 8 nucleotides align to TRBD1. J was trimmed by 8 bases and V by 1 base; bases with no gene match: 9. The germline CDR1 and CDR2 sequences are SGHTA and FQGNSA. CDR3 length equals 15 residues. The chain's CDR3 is CASSLEGQGAGGYTF. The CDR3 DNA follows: TGTGCCAGCAGCTTAGAGGGGCAGGGGGCAGGGGGCTACACCTTC.

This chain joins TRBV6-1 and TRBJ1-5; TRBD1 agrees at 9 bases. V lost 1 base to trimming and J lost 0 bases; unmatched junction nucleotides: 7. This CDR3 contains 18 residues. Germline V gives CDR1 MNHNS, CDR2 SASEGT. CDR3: CASSEEGQGLHSNQPQHF. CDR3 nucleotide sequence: TGTGCCAGCAGTGAAGAGGGACAGGGACTTCATAGCAATCAGCCCCAGCATTTT.

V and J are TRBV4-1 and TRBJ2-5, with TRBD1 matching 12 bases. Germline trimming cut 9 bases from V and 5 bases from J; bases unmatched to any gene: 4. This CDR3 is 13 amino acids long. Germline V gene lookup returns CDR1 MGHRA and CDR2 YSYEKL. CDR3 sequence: CARGTGGTETQYF. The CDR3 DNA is TGCGCCAGGGGGACAGGGGGCACGGAGACCCAGTACTTC.